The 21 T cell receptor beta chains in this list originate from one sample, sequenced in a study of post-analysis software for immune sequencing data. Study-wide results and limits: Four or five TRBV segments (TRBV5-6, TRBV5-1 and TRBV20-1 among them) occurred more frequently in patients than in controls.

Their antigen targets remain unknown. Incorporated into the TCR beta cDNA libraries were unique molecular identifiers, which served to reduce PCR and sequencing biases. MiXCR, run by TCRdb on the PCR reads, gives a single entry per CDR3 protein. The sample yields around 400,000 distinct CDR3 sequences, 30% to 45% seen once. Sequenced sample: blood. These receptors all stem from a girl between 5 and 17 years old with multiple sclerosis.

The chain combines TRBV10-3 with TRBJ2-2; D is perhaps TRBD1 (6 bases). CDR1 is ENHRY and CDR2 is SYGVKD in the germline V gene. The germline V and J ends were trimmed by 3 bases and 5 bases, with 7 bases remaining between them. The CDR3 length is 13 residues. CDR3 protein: CAISEGGTGELFF. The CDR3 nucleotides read TGTGCCATCAGTGAAGGGGGAACCGGGGAGCTGTTTTTT.

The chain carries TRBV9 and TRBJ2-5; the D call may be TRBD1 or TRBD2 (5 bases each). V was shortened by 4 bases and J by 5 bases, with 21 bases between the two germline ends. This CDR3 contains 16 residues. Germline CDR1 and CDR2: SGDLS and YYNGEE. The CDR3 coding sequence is TGTGCCAGCAGCCCTGGTGAGACAGAGTCGGGGGAGACCCAGTACTTC. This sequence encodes CASSPGETESGETQYF.

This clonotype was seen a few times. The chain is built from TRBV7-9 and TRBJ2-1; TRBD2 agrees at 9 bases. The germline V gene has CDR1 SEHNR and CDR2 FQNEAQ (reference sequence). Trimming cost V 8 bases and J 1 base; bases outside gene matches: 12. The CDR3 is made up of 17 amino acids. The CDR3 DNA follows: TGTGCCAGCCTACGACTAAGGAGCGGGGGGTCCTACAATGAGCAGTTCTTC. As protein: CASLRLRSGGSYNEQFF.

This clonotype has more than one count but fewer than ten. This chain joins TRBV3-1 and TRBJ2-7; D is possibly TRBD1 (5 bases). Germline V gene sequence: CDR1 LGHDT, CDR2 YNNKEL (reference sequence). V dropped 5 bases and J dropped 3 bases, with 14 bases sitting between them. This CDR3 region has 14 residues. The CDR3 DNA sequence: TGTGCCAGCAGCTCCGCGCCAAGGGGCTACGAGCAGTACTTC. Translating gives CASSSAPRGYEQYF.

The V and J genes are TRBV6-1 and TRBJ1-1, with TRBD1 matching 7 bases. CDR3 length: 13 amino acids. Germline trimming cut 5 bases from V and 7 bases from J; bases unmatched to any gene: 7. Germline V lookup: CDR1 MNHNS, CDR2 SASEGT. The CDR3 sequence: CASSREGADEAFF. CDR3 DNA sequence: TGTGCCAGCAGTCGAGAGGGGGCGGATGAAGCTTTCTTT.

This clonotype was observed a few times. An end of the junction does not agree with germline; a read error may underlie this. The CDR3 DNA reads as TGCAGGGCTATAAGGGACAGGGAGCAGTTCTTC. Its protein product is CRAIRDREQFF. The chain couples TRBV20-1 to TRBJ2-1; 8 bases match TRBD1. This CDR3 has 11 residues. The germline V gene has CDR1 DFQATT and CDR2 SNEGSKA (reference sequence).

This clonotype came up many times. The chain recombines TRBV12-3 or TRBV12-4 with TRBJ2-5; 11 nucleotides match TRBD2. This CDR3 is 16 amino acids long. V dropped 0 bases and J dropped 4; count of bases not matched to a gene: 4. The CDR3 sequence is CASSLASSGGRETQYF. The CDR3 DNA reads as TGTGCCAGCAGTTTAGCGTCTAGCGGGGGGCGAGAGACCCAGTACTTC.

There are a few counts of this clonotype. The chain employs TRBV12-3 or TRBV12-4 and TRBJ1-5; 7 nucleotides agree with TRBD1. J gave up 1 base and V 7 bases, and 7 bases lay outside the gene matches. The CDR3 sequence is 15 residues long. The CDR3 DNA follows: TGTGCCAGCACCCGGACAGGCCGAAGCAATCAGCCCCAGCATTTT. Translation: CASTRTGRSNQPQHF.

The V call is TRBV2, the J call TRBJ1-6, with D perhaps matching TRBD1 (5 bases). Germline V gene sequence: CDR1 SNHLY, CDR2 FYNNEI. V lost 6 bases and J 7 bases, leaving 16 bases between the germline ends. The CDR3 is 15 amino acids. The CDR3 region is CASRMGQGANSPLHF. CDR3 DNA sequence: TGTGCCAGCAGGATGGGTCAGGGAGCAAATTCACCCCTCCACTTT.

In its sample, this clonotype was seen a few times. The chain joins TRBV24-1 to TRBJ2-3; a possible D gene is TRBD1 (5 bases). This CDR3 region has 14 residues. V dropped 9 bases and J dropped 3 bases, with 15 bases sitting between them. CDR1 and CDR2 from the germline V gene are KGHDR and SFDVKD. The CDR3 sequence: CATATAGRTDTQYF. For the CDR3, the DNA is TGTGCCACCGCTACGGCAGGGCGGACAGATACGCAGTATTTT.

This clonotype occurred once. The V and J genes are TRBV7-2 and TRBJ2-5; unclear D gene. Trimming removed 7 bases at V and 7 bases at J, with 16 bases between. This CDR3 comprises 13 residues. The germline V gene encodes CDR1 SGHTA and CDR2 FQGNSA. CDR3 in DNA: TGTGCCAGCACCATGGCGGTGCCGGGGACCCAGTACTTC. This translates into CASTMAVPGTQYF.

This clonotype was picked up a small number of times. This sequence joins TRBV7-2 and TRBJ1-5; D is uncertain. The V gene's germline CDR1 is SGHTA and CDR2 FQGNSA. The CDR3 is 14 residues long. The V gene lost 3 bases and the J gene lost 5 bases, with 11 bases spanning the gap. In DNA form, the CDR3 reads TGTGCCAGCAGCTTTGCACCGGACGATCAGCCCCAGCATTTT. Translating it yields CASSFAPDDQPQHF.

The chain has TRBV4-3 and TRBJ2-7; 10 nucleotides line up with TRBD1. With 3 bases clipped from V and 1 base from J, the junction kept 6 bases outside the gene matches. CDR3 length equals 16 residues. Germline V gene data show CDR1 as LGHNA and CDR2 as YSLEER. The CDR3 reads CASSHDGQGGSYEQYF. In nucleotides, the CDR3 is TGCGCCAGCAGCCACGACGGACAGGGGGGATCCTACGAGCAGTACTTC.

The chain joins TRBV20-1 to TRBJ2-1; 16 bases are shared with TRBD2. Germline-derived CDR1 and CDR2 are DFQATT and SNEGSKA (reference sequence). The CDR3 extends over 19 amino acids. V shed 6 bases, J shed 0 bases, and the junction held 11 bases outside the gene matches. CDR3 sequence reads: CSAKGGTSGGAFSYNEQFF. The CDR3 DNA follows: TGCAGTGCGAAGGGCGGGACTAGCGGGGGGGCCTTCTCCTACAATGAGCAGTTCTTC.

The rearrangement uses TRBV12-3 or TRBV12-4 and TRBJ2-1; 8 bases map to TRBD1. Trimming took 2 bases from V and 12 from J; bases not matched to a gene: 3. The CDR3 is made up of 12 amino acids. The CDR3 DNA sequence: TGTGCCAGCAGTTTACCCCAGGGGGCGCAGTTCTTC. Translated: CASSLPQGAQFF.

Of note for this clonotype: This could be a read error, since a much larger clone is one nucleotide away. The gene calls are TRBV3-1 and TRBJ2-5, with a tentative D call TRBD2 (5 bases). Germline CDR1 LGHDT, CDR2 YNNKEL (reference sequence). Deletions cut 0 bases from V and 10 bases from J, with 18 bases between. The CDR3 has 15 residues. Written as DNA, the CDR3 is TGTGCCAGCAGCCAAGAAGGACCGTCCCCGGGGATCCAGTACTTC. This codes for CASSQEGPSPGIQYF.

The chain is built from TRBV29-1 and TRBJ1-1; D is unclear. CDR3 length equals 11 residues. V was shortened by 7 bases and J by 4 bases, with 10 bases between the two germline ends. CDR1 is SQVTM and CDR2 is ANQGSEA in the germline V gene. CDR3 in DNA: TGCAGCGACCAAGTAGGCACTGAAGCTTTCTTT. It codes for CSDQVGTEAFF.

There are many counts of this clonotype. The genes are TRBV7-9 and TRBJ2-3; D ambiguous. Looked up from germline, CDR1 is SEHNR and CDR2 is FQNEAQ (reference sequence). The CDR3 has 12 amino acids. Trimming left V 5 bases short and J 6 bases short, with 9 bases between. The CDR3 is CASSLSSDTQYF. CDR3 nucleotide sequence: TGTGCCAGCAGCCTATCCAGCGATACGCAGTATTTT.

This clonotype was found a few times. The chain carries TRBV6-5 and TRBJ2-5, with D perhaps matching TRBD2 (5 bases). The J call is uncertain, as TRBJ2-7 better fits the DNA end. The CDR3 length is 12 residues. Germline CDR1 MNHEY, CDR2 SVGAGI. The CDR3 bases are TGTGCCAGCATGAGAGGGAGTGGCGAGCAGTACTTC. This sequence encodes CASMRGSGEQYF.

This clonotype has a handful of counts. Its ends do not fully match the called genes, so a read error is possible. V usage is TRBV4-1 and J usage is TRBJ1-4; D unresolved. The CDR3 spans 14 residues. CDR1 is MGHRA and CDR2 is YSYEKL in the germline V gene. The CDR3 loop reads CASSQADDLGKLFF. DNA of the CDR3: TGCGCCAGTAGCCAAGCCGACGACCTTGGAAAACTGTTTTTT.

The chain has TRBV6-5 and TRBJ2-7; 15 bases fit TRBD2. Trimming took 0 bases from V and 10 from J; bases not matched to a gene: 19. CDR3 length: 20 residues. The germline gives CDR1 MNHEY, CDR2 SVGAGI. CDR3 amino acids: CASSYSIYGLAGGQEEAQYF. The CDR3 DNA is TGTGCCAGCAGTTACTCGATTTATGGACTAGCGGGGGGGCAAGAAGAGGCCCAGTACTTC.